The clone carrying this T cell receptor (beta chain) showed up just a few times. Its antigen is still unknown. This specimen belongs to a study of T cell repertoires in cytomegalovirus infection. Overall study: Epitope selection comprised recently identified HLA-C-restricted CMV epitopes and well-studied HLA-B-restricted CMV epitopes. Indications came from public TCR beta signatures; they pointed to CMV infection and to a matching HLA type.

With 1 base clipped from V and 4 bases from J, the junction kept 4 bases outside the gene matches. Germline CDR1 and CDR2: MNHNY and SVGAGI (reference sequence). The CDR3 extends over 16 amino acids. TCRdb processed the reads anew with MiXCR; each CDR3 protein has one entry. This repertoire shows roughly 500,000 distinct CDR3 sequences, 30% to 40% found once; its top ten account for 15% to 20%. Notes on the study in general: The study found HLA-C-restricted CMV-specific TCR beta clonotypes dominating the ex vivo response. CMV carriers with the relevant HLA were identified by cumulative public TCR beta family frequency.

The chain carries TRBV6-6 and TRBJ2-3, with 11 bases lining up with TRBD2. Sequenced here: cultured PBMCs, sampled from culture after CMV antigen stimulation. This clonotype originated in a human donor in good health (CMV status not recorded). Some clones in this sample may be carry-over from other donors' samples. This chain's CDR3 is CASSYLGLAVSDTQYF. For the CDR3, the DNA is TGTGCCAGCAGTTACTTGGGACTAGCGGTGTCAGATACGCAGTATTTT.